One and the same sample provided the 21 T cell receptor beta chains below, sequenced in a study of cytomegalovirus exposure and HLA in healthy donors. With 60 Vbeta and 13 Jbeta primers, the PCR was carried out. The protocol was immunoSEQ multiplex PCR, while the TCRdb copy is restricted to in-frame clones and leaves out a portion. The table includes 90,000 to 140,000 clones, 13% to 15% detected once. Sequenced sample: PBMCs. All receptors come from a female donor in good health and CMV-seronegative.

This clone was picked up a small number of times. This chain links TRBV2 with TRBJ2-3; no reliable D call. Trimming left V 5 bases short and J 0 bases short, with 12 bases between. This CDR3 is 15 amino acids long. Per germline, CDR1 SNHLY and CDR2 FYNNEI. CDR3 in DNA: TGTGCCAGCAGTAGCGTAGTATCTAGCACAGATACGCAGTATTTT. It yields the protein CASSSVVSSTDTQYF.

The chain has TRBV7-9 and TRBJ2-1; 9 nucleotides align to TRBD2. This CDR3 region has 16 residues. With V trimmed by 5 bases and J by 4 bases, 9 bases remained unmatched. The germline CDR1 and CDR2 sequences are SEHNR and FQNEAQ (reference sequence). The CDR3 region is CASSGGSGGWYNEQFF. The DNA of the CDR3 is TGTGCCAGCAGCGGGGGTAGCGGGGGATGGTACAATGAGCAGTTCTTC.

The chain joins TRBV27 to TRBJ2-3; 7 bases align to TRBD2. CDR1 MNHEY and CDR2 SMNVEV come from the germline V gene (reference sequence). V was pared by 6 bases and J by 4 bases, with 4 bases of the junction left unmatched. This CDR3 is 13 amino acids long. The CDR3 region has the DNA TGTGCCAGCAGAGCTGGGGGGGCAGATACGCAGTATTTT. Translating it yields CASRAGGADTQYF.

A few counts support this clone. The J gene is TRBJ1-1, the V gene TRBV20-1; D is unresolved. This CDR3 has 9 amino acids. V lost 3 bases and J 8 bases, leaving 4 bases between the germline ends. The germline CDR1 and CDR2 sequences are DFQATT and SNEGSKA (reference sequence). In DNA, the CDR3 is TGCAGTGCTAGCCCAGAAGCTTTCTTT. It yields the protein CSASPEAFF.

The chain is built from TRBV15 and TRBJ2-4; the D gene is possibly TRBD1 (5 bases). This CDR3 has 14 amino acids. Trimming took 0 bases from V and 6 from J, leaving 9 bases between them. Per the germline V gene, CDR1 is LNHNV and CDR2 is YYDKDF (reference sequence). The CDR3: CATSRDRVVNIQYF. The DNA of the CDR3 is TGTGCCACCAGCAGAGACAGGGTCGTAAACATTCAGTACTTC.

The rearrangement links TRBV30 to TRBJ1-2; D is ambiguous. The CDR3 is made up of 15 amino acids. V was shortened by 1 base and J by 0 bases, with 12 bases between the two germline ends. Germline CDR1 reads GTSNPN; CDR2 reads SVGIG (reference sequence). This CDR3 is CAWSGVVPSNYGYTF. The CDR3 nucleotides are TGTGCCTGGAGTGGAGTAGTGCCCTCTAACTATGGCTACACCTTC.

This clone was counted a few times. This chain uses TRBV30 with TRBJ1-2; 10 bases align to TRBD1. Losses at the gene ends were 4 bases for V and 7 bases for J; bases not matched to a gene: 12. Germline V gives CDR1 GTSNPN, CDR2 SVGIG (reference sequence). This CDR3 spans 15 amino acids. The CDR3 sequence is CAWTPGTGELFGYTF. As DNA, the CDR3 is TGTGCCTGGACCCCTGGGACAGGGGAATTATTTGGCTACACCTTC.

There are a few counts of this clone. The V call is TRBV30, the J call TRBJ1-6, with TRBD1 identical over 11 bases. The CDR3 totals 15 residues. Germline V gene data show CDR1 as GTSNPN and CDR2 as SVGIG (reference sequence). Losses at the gene ends were 5 bases for V and 7 bases for J; bases not matched to a gene: 7. The CDR3 is CAWENGQGANSPLHF. In nucleotides, the CDR3 is TGTGCCTGGGAAAACGGACAGGGGGCGAATTCACCCCTCCACTTT.

The rearrangement uses TRBV6-1 and TRBJ1-2, with 11 bases matching TRBD1. This CDR3 has 15 residues. CDR1 is MNHNS and CDR2 is SASEGT in the germline V gene. Trimming took 4 bases from V and 3 from J; bases not matched to a gene: 4. The CDR3 region is CASSGRTGGDYGYTF. In DNA, the CDR3 is TGTGCCAGCAGTGGCCGGACAGGGGGCGACTATGGCTACACCTTC.

J is TRBJ2-2 and V is TRBV7-9; 11 bases line up with TRBD2. CDR1 is SEHNR, CDR2 FQNEAQ, per germline (reference sequence). After removal of 4 bases from V and 3 bases from J, the junction contained 7 bases not matched to a gene. The CDR3 is made up of 17 amino acids. CDR3 loop: CASSSGGTSGHTGELFF. The CDR3 DNA is TGTGCCAGCAGCTCGGGCGGGACTAGCGGACACACCGGGGAGCTGTTTTTT. The full variable domain, in which reference TRBV7-9 and TRBJ2-2 provide the parts outside the CDR3, is DTGVSQNPRHKITKRGQNVTFRCDPISEHNRLYWYRQTLGQGPEFLTYFQNEAQLEKSRLLSDRFSAERPKGSFSTLEIQRTEQGDSAMYLCASSSGGTSGHTGELFFGEGSRLTVL.

This chain joins TRBV6-1 and TRBJ2-3, with 12 positions matching TRBD1. The CDR3 spans 18 residues. V lost 2 bases to trimming and J lost 2 bases; unmatched junction nucleotides: 8. The V gene's germline CDR1 is MNHNS and CDR2 SASEGT. The CDR3 DNA reads TGTGCCAGCAGTGAATGGGACAGGGGGCGAATCCTCACAGATACGCAGTATTTT. Its translation is CASSEWDRGRILTDTQYF.

A few counts support this clone. The chain's CDR3 is CASSQGTEQETQYF. The DNA of the CDR3 is TGTGCCAGCAGCCAAGGGACAGAACAAGAGACCCAGTACTTC. The chain recombines TRBV4-2 with TRBJ2-5; possibly TRBD1 for D (6 bases). Trimming took 1 base from V and 2 from J, leaving 8 bases between them. CDR1 and CDR2 (germline): LGHNA, YNFKEQ. The CDR3 contains 14 residues.

The J gene is TRBJ2-7, the V gene TRBV4-3, with D possibly matching TRBD2 (6 bases). V lost 1 base to trimming and J lost 4 bases, with 17 bases between them. Per the germline V gene, CDR1 is LGHNA and CDR2 is YSLEER. This CDR3 has 16 residues. The chain's CDR3 is CASSQVLRDLVYEQYF. DNA for the CDR3: TGCGCCAGCAGCCAAGTGTTGCGGGATTTGGTATACGAGCAGTACTTC.

The CDR3 sequence: CASTPTSGAQYF. The DNA for the CDR3 is TGTGCCAGTACCCCGACTAGCGGGGCGCAGTATTTT. The chain couples TRBV19 to TRBJ2-3; TRBD2 agrees at 11 bases. Germline V gene sequence: CDR1 LNHDA, CDR2 SQIVND (reference sequence). V was pared by 7 bases and J by 10 bases, with 4 bases of the junction left unmatched. The CDR3 extends over 12 amino acids.

In this sample, this clone turned up a few times. This sequence joins TRBV5-6 and TRBJ2-1, with TRBD2 as a possible D gene (7 bases). Trimming cost V 0 bases and J 12 bases, with 13 bases left between them. The CDR3 contains 13 residues. CDR1 and CDR2 (germline): SGHDT, YYEEEE. The CDR3, as DNA: TGTGCCAGCAGCTTGGGTCGCGGGGGCGTGCAGTTCTTC. This translates into CASSLGRGGVQFF.

This clone was detected only a few times. The gene calls are TRBV2 and TRBJ1-2; D may be TRBD1 (6 bases). The germline V gene has CDR1 SNHLY and CDR2 FYNNEI. The CDR3 contains 14 residues. With 5 bases removed from V and 4 bases from J, the gap between germline ends came to 14 bases. CDR3 DNA sequence: TGTGCCAGCAGTCCGTCCCGGACAGTCTATGGCTACACCTTC. Translated: CASSPSRTVYGYTF.

This clone was picked up a small number of times. CDR3 sequence reads: CASSASGMGNEQFF. CDR3 bases: TGCGCCAGCAGTGCATCGGGAATGGGCAATGAGCAGTTCTTC. The chain is built from TRBV10-1 and TRBJ2-1, with D possibly matching TRBD2 (5 bases). Trimming stripped 4 bases from V and 6 bases from J, with 13 bases between. Germline lookup yields CDR1 WNHNN and CDR2 SYGVQD (reference sequence). CDR3 length: 14 amino acids.

The chain joins TRBV6-5 to TRBJ1-4; weak D call: TRBD1 (5 bases). CDR1 is MNHEY, CDR2 SVGAGI, per germline. V was shortened by 4 bases and J by 7 bases, with 16 bases between the two germline ends. This CDR3 spans 15 amino acids. In DNA, the CDR3 is TGTGCCAGCAGTTCCGGGGGAGGGATTAGTGAAAAACTGTTTTTT. Translating it yields CASSSGGGISEKLFF.

This chain joins TRBV7-2 and TRBJ1-5; D remains ambiguous. V was cut by 1 base and J by 8 bases, with 12 bases left in between. Germline CDR1 SGHTA, CDR2 FQGNSA. This CDR3 spans 14 amino acids. CDR3 sequence (DNA): TGTGCCAGCAGCTTAGATCGTCGGAGTAAGCCCCAGCATTTT. This encodes CASSLDRRSKPQHF.

The chain has TRBV7-9 and TRBJ2-6; the D gene is possibly TRBD2 (6 bases). The CDR3 runs 19 residues. V dropped 5 bases and J dropped 0 bases, with 20 bases sitting between them. Germline assignment: CDR1 SEHNR and CDR2 FQNEAQ (reference sequence). The CDR3 DNA sequence: TGTGCCAGCAGCCGTAACGGGGGACGACGAATCTCTGGGGCCAACGTCCTGACTTTC. This codes for CASSRNGGRRISGANVLTF.

The V gene is TRBV7-9, the J gene TRBJ1-3; TRBD1 agrees at 7 bases. V lost 4 bases, J lost 0 bases, and 6 bases stayed unmatched. This CDR3 has 16 amino acids. From germline, CDR1 is SEHNR and CDR2 FQNEAQ (reference sequence). This CDR3 is CASSSRDRDSGNTIYF. CDR3 nucleotides: TGTGCCAGCAGCTCACGAGACAGGGACTCTGGAAACACCATATATTTT.